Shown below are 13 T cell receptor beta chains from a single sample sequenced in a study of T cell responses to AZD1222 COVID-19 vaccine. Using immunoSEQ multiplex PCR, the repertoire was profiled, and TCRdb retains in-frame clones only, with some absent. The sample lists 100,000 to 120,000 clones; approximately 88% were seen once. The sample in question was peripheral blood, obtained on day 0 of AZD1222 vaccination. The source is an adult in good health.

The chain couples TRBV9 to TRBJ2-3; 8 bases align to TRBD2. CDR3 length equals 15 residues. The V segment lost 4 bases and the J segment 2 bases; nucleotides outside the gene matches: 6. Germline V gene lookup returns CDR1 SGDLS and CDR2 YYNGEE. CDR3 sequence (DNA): TGTGCCAGCAGCATCGGGGGGGCGGACACAGATACGCAGTATTTT. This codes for CASSIGGADTDTQYF.

CDR3 sequence (DNA): TGCGCCAGCAGTTCAGTTGGAAGTAATGAAAAACTGTTTTTT. This codes for CASSSVGSNEKLFF. This rearrangement joins TRBV5-1 to TRBJ1-4; D gene unclear. Germline CDR1 SGHRS, CDR2 YFSETQ. This CDR3 comprises 14 residues. The germline V and J ends were trimmed by 5 bases and 4 bases, with 12 bases remaining between them. The complete variable domain, with remaining parts taken from reference TRBV5-1 and TRBJ1-4, reads KAGVTQTPRYLIKTRGQQVTLSCSPISGHRSVSWYQQTPGQGLQFLFEYFSETQRNKGNFPGRFSGRQFSNSRSEMNVSTLELGDSALYLCASSSVGSNEKLFFGSGTQLSVL.

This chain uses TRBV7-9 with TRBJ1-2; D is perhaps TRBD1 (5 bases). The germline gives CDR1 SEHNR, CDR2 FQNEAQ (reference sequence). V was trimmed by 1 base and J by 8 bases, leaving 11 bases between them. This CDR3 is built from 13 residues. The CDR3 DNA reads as TGTGCCAGCAGCTTAGGACAGATCGCCGGCTACACCTTC. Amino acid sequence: CASSLGQIAGYTF.

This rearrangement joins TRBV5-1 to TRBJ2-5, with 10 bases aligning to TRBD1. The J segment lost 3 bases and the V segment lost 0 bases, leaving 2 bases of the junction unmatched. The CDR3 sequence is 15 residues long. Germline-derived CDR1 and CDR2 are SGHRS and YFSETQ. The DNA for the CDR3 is TGCGCCAGCAGCTTGGAAGGGACAGGGGAAGAGACCCAGTACTTC. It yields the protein CASSLEGTGEETQYF.

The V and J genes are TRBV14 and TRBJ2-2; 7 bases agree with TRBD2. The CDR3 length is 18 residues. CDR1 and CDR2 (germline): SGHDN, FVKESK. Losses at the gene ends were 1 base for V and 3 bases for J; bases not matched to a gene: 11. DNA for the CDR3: TGTGCCAGCAGCCAAGTCCCTAGCGGAGCCCCTGACACCGGGGAGCTGTTTTTT. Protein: CASSQVPSGAPDTGELFF.

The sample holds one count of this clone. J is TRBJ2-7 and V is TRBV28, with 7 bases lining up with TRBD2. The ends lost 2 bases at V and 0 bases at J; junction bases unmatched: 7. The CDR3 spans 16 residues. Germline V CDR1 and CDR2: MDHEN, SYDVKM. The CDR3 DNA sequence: TGTGCCAGCAGTTTAGCGGGAGTGCTGAGCTCCTACGAGCAGTACTTC. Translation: CASSLAGVLSSYEQYF.

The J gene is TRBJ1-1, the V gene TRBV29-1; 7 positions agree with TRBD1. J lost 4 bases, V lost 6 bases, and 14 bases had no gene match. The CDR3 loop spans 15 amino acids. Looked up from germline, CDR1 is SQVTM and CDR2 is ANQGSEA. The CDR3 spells CSVVHGQAAITEAFF. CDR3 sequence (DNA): TGCAGCGTGGTCCACGGACAGGCGGCGATCACTGAAGCTTTCTTT.

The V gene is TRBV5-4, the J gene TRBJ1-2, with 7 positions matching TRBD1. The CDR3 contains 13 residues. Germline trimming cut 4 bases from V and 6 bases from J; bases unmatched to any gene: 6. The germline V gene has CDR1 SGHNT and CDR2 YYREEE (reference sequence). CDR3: CASSLDREDGYTF. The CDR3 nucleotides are TGTGCCAGCAGCCTCGACAGGGAGGATGGCTACACCTTC.

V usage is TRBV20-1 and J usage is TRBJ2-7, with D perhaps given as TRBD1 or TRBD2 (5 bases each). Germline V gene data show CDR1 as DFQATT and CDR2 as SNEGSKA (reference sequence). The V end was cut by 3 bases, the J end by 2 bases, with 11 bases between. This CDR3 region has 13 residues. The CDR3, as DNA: TGCAGTGCTAGTTCCAGGGAGCCCTACGAGCAGTACTTC. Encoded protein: CSASSREPYEQYF.

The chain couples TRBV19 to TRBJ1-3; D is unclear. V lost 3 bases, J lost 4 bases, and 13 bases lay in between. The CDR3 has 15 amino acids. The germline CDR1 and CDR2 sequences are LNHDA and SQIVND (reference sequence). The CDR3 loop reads CASSIPGSGGNTIYF. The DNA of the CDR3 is TGTGCCAGTAGTATCCCCGGGAGTGGAGGAAACACCATATATTTT.

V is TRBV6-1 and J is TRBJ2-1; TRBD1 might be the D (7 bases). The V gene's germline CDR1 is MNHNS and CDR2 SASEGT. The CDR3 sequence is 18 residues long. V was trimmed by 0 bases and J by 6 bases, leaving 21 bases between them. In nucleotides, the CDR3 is TGTGCCAGCAGTGAAGCTTGGGCCAGGGGGGACAGAATCAATGAGCAGTTCTTC. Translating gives CASSEAWARGDRINEQFF.

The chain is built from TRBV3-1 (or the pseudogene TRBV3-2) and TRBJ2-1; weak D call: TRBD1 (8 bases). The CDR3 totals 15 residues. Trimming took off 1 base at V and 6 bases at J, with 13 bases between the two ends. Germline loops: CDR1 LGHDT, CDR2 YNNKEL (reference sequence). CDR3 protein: CASSQVNRGGNEQFF. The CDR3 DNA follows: TGTGCCAGCAGCCAAGTGAACAGGGGGGGCAATGAGCAGTTCTTC.

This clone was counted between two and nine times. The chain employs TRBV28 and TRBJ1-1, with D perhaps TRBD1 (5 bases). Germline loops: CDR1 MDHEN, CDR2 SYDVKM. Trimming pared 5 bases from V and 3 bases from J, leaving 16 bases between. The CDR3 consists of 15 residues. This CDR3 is CASSRGRGSYTEAFF. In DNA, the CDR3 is TGTGCCAGCAGTCGTGGGAGGGGCAGCTACACTGAAGCTTTCTTT.